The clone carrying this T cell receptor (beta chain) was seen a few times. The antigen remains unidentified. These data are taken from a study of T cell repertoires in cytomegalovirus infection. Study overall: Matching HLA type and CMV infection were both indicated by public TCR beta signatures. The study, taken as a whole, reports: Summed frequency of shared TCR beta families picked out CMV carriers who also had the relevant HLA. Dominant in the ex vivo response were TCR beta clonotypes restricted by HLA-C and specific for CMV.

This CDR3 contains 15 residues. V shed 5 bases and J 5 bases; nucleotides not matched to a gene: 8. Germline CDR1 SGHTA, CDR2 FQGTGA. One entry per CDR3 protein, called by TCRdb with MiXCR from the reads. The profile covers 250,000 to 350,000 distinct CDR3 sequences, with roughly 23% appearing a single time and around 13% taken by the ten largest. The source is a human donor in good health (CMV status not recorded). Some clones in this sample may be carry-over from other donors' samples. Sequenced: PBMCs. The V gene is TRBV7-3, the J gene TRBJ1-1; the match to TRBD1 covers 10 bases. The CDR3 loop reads CASSPSGQGGTEAFF. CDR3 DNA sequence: TGTGCCAGCAGCCCTAGCGGACAGGGGGGGACTGAAGCTTTCTTT.